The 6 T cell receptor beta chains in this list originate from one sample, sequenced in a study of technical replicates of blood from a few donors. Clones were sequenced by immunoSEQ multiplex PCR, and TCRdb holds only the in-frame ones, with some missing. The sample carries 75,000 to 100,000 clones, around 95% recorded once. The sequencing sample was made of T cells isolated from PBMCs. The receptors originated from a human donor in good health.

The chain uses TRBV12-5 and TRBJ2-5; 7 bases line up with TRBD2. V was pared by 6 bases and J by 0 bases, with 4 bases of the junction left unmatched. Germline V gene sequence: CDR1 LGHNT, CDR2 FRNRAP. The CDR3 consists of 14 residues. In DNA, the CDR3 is TGTGCTAGTGGAACTAGCGAGTACCAAGAGACCCAGTACTTC. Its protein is CASGTSEYQETQYF.

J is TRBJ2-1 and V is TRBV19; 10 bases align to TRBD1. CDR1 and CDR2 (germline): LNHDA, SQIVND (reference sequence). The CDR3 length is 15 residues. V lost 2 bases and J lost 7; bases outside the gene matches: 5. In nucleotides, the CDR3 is TGTGCCAGTAGTATAATGACAGGGGGCCGGAATGAGCAGTTCTTC. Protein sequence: CASSIMTGGRNEQFF.

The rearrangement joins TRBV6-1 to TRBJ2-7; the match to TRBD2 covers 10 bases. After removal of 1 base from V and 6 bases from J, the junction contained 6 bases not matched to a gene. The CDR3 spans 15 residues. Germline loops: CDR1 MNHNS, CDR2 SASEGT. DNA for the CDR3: TGTGCCAGCAGTGAAGACACAGCGGGAGGGTTCGAGCAGTACTTC. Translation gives CASSEDTAGGFEQYF.

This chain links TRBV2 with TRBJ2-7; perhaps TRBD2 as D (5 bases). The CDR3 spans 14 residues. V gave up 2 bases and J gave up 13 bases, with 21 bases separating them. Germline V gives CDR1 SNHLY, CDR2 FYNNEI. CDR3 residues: CASSEIDVGGVVYF. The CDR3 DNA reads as TGTGCCAGCAGTGAAATTGACGTCGGAGGCGTCGTTTACTTC.

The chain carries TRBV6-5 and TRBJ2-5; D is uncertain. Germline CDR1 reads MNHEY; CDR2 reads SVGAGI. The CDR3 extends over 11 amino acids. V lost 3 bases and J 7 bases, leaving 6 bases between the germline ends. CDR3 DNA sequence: TGTGCCAGCAGTTATTCGGGGACCCAGTACTTC. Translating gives CASSYSGTQYF.

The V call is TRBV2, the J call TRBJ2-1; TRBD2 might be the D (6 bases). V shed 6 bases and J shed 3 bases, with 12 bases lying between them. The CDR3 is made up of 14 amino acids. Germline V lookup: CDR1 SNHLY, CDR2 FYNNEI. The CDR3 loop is CASREGQGYNEQFF. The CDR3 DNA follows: TGTGCCAGCAGGGAGGGTCAGGGCTACAATGAGCAGTTCTTC.